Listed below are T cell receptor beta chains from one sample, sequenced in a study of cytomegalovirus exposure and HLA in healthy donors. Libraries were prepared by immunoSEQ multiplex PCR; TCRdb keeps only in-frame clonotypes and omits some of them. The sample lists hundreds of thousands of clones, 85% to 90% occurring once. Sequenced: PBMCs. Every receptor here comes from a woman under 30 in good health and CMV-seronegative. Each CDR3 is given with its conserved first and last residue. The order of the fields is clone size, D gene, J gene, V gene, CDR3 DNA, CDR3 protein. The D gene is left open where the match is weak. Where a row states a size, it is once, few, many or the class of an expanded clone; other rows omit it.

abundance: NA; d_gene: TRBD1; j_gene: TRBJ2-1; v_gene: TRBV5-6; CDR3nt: TGTGCCAGCAGCTTAAGACAGGGTTGGTACAATGAGCAGTTCTTC; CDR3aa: CASSLRQGWYNEQFF
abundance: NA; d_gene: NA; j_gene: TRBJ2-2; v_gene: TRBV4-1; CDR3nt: TGCGCCAGCAGCCCAGGCTTTCGCGGAGGAAGCACCGGGGAGCTGTTTTTT; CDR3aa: CASSPGFRGGSTGELFF
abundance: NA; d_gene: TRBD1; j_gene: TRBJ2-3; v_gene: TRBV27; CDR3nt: TGTGCCAGCAGTCGACAGGGAGTGGCAGATACGCAGTATTTT; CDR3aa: CASSRQGVADTQYF
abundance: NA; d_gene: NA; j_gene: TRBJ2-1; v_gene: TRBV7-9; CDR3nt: TGTGCCAGCAGACGAATGGGCAGTTCCTACAATGAGCAGTTCTTC; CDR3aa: CASRRMGSSYNEQFF
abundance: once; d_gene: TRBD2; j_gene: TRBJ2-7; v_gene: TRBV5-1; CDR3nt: TGCGCCAGCAGCTTGTGGTCTAGCGGGAGGGCCCTCGGGAACGAGCAGTACTTC; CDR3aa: CASSLWSSGRALGNEQYF
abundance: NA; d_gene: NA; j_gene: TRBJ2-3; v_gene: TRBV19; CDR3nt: TGTGCCAGTAGTATAGGGCAGGGTTCCGATACGCAGTATTTT; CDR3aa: CASSIGQGSDTQYF
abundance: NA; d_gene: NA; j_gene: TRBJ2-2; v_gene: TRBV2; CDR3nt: TGTGCCAGCAGTGAAGCGGGGGGACCCACCGGGGAGCTGTTTTTT; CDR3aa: CASSEAGGPTGELFF
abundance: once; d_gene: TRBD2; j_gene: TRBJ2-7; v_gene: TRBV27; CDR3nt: TGTGCCAGCAGTTTACGCGCGGGAGCGGTCGACGAGCAGTACTTC; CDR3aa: CASSLRAGAVDEQYF
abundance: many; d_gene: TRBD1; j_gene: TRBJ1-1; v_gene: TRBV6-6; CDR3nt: TGTGCCAGCAGTATCCCCGGCGACAGGGAGAGGTGGTTCTTT; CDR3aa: CASSIPGDRERWFF
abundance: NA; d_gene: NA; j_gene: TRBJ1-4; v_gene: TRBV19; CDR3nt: TGTGCCAGTACCTCCCCGGGGAGGTTGTCTAATGAAAAACTGTTTTTT; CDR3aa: CASTSPGRLSNEKLFF
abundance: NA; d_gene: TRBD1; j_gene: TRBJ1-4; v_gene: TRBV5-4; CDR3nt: TGTGCCAGCAGCCCAGGGGGGACTAATGAAAAACTGTTTTTT; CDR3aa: CASSPGGTNEKLFF
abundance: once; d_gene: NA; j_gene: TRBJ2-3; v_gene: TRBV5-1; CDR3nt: TGCGCCAGCAGCTCCCCCCGGACAGATACGCAGTATTTT; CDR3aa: CASSSPRTDTQYF
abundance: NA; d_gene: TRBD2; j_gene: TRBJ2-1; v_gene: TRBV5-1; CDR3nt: TGCGCCAGCAGCTACCTAGCGGGAGGCTTCTACAATGAGCAGTTCTTC; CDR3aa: CASSYLAGGFYNEQFF
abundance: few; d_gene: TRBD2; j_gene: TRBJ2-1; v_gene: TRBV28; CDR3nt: TGTGCCAGCAGCGGGACTAGGATTTCCAGTGAGCAGTTCTTC; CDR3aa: CASSGTRISSEQFF
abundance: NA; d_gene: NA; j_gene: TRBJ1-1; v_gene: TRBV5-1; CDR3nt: TGCGCCAGCAGCTTGGTCGAGGCACCGAGTGAAGCTTTCTTT; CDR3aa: CASSLVEAPSEAFF
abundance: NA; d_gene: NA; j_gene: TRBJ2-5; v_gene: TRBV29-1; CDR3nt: TGCAGCGTTGTTCGTTCCCGAGAGACCCAGTACTTC; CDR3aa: CSVVRSRETQYF
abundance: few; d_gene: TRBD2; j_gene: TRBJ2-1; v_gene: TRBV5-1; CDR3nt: TGCGCCAGCAGCTTGTCTAGCGGTAACAATGAGCAGTTCTTC; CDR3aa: CASSLSSGNNEQFF
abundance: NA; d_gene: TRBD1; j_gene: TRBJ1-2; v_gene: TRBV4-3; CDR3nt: TGCGCCAGCAGCCAACGATTAAGGGACAGCCTTTGGAGCTACACCTTC; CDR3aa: CASSQRLRDSLWSYTF
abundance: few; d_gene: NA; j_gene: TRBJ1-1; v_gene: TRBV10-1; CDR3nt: TGCGCCAGCAGTGACCAGGGGTTCACTGAAGCTTTCTTT; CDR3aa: CASSDQGFTEAFF
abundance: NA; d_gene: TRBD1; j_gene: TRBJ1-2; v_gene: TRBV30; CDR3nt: TGTGCCTGGAGTCACGCGGGACAGGGGGTCTATGGCTACACCTTC; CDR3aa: CAWSHAGQGVYGYTF
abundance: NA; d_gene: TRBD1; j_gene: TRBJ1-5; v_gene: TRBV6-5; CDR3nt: TGTGCCAGCCGTAGACAGGGGGTAGTTGCCCAGCATTTT; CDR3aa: CASRRQGVVAQHF
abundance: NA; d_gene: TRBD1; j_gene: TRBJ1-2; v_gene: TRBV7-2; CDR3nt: TGTGCCAGCAGCATTACAGGGGGCGCTGGCTACACCTTC; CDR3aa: CASSITGGAGYTF
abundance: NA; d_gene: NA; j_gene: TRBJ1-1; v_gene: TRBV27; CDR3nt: TGTGCCAGCAGTTTATCGATGGGAGAGGTCATGAACACTGAAGCTTTCTTT; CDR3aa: CASSLSMGEVMNTEAFF
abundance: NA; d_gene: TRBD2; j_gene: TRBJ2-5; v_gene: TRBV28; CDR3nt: TGTGCCACCGGGACTAGCGGGCAAGAGACCCAGTACTTC; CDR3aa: CATGTSGQETQYF
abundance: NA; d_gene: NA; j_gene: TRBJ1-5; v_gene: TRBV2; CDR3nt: TGTGCCAGCAGGACAGGAAATCAGCCCCAGCATTTT; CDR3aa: CASRTGNQPQHF
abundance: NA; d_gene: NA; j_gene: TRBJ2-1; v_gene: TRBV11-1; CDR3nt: TGTGCCAGCAGCCCCGGGTTGAGGGAGGACAATGAGCAGTTCTTC; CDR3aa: CASSPGLREDNEQFF
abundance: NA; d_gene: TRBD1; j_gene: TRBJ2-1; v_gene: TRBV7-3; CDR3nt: TGTGCCAGCAGCGTGGGACAGGGGGCTAATGAGCAGTTCTTC; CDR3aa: CASSVGQGANEQFF
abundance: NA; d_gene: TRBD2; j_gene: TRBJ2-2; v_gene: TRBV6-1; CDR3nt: TGTGCCAGCAGTCTGGGACTAGCGGGGACCGGGGAGCTGTTTTTT; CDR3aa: CASSLGLAGTGELFF
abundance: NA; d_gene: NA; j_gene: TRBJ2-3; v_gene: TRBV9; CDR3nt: TGTGCCAGCAGCGTATTGCGGCCTAGCACAGATACGCAGTATTTT; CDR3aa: CASSVLRPSTDTQYF